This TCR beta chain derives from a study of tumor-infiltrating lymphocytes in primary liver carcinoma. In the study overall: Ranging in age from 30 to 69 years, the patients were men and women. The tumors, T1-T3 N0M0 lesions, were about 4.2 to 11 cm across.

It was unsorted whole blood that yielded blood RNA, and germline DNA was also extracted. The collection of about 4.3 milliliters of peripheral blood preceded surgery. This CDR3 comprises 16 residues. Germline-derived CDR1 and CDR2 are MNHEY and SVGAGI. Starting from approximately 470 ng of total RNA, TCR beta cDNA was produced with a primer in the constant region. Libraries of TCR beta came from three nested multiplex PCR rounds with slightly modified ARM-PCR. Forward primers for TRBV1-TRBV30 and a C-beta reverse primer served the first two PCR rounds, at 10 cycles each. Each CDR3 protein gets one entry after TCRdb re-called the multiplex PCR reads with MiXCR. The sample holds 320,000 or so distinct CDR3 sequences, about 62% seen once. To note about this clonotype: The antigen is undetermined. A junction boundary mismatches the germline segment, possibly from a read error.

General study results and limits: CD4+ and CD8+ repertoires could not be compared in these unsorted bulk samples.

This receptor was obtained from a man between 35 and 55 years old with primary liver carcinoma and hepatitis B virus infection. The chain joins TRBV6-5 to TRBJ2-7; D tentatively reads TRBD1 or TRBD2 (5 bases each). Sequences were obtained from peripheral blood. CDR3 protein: CVSSYSDPGRDYEQYF. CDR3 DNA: TGTGTCAGCAGTTACTCGGACCCGGGACGGGACTACGAGCAGTACTTC.